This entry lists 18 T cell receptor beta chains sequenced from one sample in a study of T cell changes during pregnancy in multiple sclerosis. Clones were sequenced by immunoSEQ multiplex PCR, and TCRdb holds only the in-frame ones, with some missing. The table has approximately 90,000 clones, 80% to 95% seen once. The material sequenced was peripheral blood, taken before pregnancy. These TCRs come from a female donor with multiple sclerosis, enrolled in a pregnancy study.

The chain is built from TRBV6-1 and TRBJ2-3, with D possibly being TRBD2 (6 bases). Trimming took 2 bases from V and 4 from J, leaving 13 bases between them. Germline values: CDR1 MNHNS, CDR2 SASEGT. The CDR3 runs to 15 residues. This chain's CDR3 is CASSELRGLPDTQYF. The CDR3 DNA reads TGTGCCAGCAGTGAATTAAGGGGACTTCCAGATACGCAGTATTTT.

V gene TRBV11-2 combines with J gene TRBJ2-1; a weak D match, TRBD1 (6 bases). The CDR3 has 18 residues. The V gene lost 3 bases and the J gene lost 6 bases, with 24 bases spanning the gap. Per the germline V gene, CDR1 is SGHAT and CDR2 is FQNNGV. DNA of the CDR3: TGTGCCAGCAGCTTGCCCTACAGGGACGGGCGACGGGGCAATGAGCAGTTCTTC. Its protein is CASSLPYRDGRRGNEQFF. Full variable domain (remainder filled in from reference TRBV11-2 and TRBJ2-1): EAGVAQSPRYKIIEKRQSVAFWCNPISGHATLYWYQQILGQGPKLLIQFQNNGVVDDSQLPKDRFSAERLKGVDSTLKIQPAKLEDSAVYLCASSLPYRDGRRGNEQFFGPGTRLTVL.

The CDR3 DNA follows: TGCGCCAGCAGCGGCGACAGGGGGAGCAATCAGCCCCAGCATTTT. As protein: CASSGDRGSNQPQHF. The chain is built from TRBV4-1 and TRBJ1-5, with 9 bases that match TRBD1. CDR3 length: 15 amino acids. Germline V gene data show CDR1 as MGHRA and CDR2 as YSYEKL. The junction had 3 bases not matched to a gene; V was cut back by 5 bases and J by 1 base.

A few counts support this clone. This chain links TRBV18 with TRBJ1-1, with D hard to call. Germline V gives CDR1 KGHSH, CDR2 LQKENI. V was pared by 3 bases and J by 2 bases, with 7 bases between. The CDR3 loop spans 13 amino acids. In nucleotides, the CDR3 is TGTGCCAGCTCACCCCCCACAAACACTGAAGCTTTCTTT. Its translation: CASSPPTNTEAFF.

The CDR3 region has the DNA TGTGCCAGCAGCTTAACATCGGGGGGGAATCAGCCCCAGCATTTT. Translated: CASSLTSGGNQPQHF. The chain has TRBV11-2 and TRBJ1-5; a weak D match, TRBD1 (5 bases). Germline-derived CDR1 and CDR2 are SGHAT and FQNNGV. Trimming removed 2 bases at V and 4 bases at J, with 12 bases between. This CDR3 spans 15 amino acids.

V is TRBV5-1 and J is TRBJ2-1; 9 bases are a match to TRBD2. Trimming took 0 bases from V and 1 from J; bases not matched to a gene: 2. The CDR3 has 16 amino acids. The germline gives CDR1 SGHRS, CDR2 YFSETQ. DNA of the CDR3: TGCGCCAGCAGCTTGGTTAGCGGGGGTTCCTACAATGAGCAGTTCTTC. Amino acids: CASSLVSGGSYNEQFF.

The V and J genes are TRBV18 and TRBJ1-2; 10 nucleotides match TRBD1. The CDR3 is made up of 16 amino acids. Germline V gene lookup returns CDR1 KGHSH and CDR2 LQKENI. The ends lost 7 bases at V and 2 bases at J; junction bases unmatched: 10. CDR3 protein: CASFPWGGQGNYGYTF. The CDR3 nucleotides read TGTGCCAGCTTCCCCTGGGGGGGACAGGGGAACTATGGCTACACCTTC.

In DNA form, the CDR3 reads TGTGCCAGCAGAACCGACAGGGCTTATAATTCACCCCTCCACTTT. This translates into CASRTDRAYNSPLHF. The chain is built from TRBV7-2 and TRBJ1-6; TRBD1 matches at 7 bases. Germline V gene sequence: CDR1 SGHTA, CDR2 FQGNSA. The CDR3 length is 15 residues. V dropped 6 bases and J dropped 4; count of bases not matched to a gene: 6.

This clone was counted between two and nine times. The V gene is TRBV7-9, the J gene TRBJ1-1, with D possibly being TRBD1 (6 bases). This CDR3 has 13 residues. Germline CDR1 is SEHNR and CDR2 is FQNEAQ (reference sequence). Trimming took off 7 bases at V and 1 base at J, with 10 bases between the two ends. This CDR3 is CASMGRGNTEAFF. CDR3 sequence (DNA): TGTGCCAGCATGGGCAGGGGGAACACTGAAGCTTTCTTT.

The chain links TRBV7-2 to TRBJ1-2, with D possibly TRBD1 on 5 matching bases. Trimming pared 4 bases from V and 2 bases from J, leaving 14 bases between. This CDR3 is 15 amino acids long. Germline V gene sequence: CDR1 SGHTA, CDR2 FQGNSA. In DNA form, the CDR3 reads TGTGCCAGCAGCTACAGACAGTTTTCAAACTATGGCTACACCTTC. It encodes CASSYRQFSNYGYTF.

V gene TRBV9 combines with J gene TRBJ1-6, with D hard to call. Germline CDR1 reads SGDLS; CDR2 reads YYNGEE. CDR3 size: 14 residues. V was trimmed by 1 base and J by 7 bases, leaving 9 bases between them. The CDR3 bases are TGTGCCAGCAGCGTATCCGGGTTGAATTCACCCCTCCACTTT. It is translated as CASSVSGLNSPLHF.

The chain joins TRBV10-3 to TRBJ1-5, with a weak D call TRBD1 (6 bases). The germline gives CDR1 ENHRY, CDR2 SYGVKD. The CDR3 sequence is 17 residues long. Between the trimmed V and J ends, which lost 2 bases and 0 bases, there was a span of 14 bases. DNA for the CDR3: TGTGCCATCAGTGAGCGGAGGGGGGGCCTTAGCAATCAGCCCCAGCATTTT. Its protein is CAISERRGGLSNQPQHF.

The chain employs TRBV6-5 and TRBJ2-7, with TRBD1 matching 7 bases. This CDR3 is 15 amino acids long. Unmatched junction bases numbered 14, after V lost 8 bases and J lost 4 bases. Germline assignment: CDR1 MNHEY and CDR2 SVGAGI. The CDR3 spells CASSKAAGGSYEQYF. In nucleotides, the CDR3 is TGTGCCAGCTCGAAGGCGGCAGGGGGATCGTACGAGCAGTACTTC.

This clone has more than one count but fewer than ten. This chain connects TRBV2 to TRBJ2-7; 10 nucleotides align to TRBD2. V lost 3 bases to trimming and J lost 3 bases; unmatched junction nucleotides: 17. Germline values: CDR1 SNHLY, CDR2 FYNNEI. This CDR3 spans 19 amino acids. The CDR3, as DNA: TGTGCCAGCAGTGATCGGCCTAGCGGGAGCCGTCCTTCGGGCTACGAGCAGTACTTC. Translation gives CASSDRPSGSRPSGYEQYF.

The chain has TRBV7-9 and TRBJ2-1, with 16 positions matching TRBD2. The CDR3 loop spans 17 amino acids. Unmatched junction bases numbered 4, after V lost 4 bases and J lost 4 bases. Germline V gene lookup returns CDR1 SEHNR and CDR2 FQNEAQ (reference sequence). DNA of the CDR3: TGTGCCAGCAGCTCAGGGACTAGCGGGGGGGCGTACAATGAGCAGTTCTTC. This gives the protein CASSSGTSGGAYNEQFF.

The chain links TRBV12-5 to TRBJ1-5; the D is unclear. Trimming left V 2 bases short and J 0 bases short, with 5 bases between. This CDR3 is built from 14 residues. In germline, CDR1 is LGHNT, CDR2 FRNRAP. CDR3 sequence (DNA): TGTGCTAGTGGTTTGACCGGTAGCAATCAGCCCCAGCATTTT. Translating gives CASGLTGSNQPQHF. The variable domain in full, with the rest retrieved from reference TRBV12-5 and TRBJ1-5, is DARVTQTPRHKVTEMGQEVTMRCQPILGHNTVFWYRQTMMQGLELLAYFRNRAPLDDSGMPKDRFSAEMPDATLATLKIQPSEPRDSAVYFCASGLTGSNQPQHFGDGTRLSIL.

CDR3 in amino acids: CASSPRDTRGETQYF. In DNA form, the CDR3 reads TGCGCCAGCAGCCCCCGGGACACCAGGGGGGAGACCCAGTACTTC. This chain joins TRBV5-1 and TRBJ2-5; 7 bases fit TRBD1. The length of the CDR3 is 15 residues. The trim removed 4 bases at V and 5 bases at J, leaving 11 bases unmatched. The germline gives CDR1 SGHRS, CDR2 YFSETQ.

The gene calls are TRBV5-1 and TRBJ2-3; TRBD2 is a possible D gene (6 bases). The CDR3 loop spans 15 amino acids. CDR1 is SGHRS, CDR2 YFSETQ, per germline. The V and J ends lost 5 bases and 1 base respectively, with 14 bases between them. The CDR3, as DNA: TGCGCCAGCAGTTTAGCGGTTCAGGGCACAGATACGCAGTATTTT. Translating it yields CASSLAVQGTDTQYF. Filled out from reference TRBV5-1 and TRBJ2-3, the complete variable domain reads KAGVTQTPRYLIKTRGQQVTLSCSPISGHRSVSWYQQTPGQGLQFLFEYFSETQRNKGNFPGRFSGRQFSNSRSEMNVSTLELGDSALYLCASSLAVQGTDTQYFGPGTRLTVL.